Listed here are 20 T cell receptor beta chains from one sample, sequenced in a study of beta chain features in type 1 diabetes listed by TCRdb under 2018. The library was produced with the immunoSEQ multiplex PCR assay. The entire amount of isolated RNA was reverse transcribed using the High Capacity cDNA Reverse Transcription Kit, so the sequenced TCRB transcripts were expressed ones. TCRdb took over this immuneACCESS table, retaining in-frame rearrangements with V and J assigned. Such tables are incomplete; in checked studies, under half of the missing clones stem from an unresolved V gene, and the remainder is unexplained. This sample gives under 300,000 clones in total; about 7.8% of them show up just once. Jointly, the top ten make up approximately 0.99% of the sample. The sample comprised central memory CD4+ T cells from blood. All receptors derive from a woman aged 18-29 years in good health.

The chain employs TRBV29-1 and TRBJ2-1; possibly TRBD2 for D (6 bases). This CDR3 spans 14 amino acids. V was trimmed by 1 base and J by 2 bases, leaving 9 bases between them. Germline loops: CDR1 SQVTM, CDR2 ANQGSEA. CDR3 nucleotide sequence: TGCAGCGTTGAAGCAGGGAGGCCCTACAATGAGCAGTTCTTC. This gives the protein CSVEAGRPYNEQFF.

This clone was detected a few times. This chain links TRBV6-5 with TRBJ2-1, with D perhaps matching TRBD1 (6 bases). Germline-derived CDR1 and CDR2 are MNHEY and SVGAGI. The V end was cut by 8 bases, the J end by 2 bases, with 16 bases between. There are 15 residues in the CDR3. In nucleotides, the CDR3 is TGTGCCAGCGCCCCCCGACAGGACCCCTACAATGAGCAGTTCTTC. Its protein is CASAPRQDPYNEQFF.

This clone turned up a few times. This chain uses TRBV28 with TRBJ2-5; perhaps TRBD1 as D (5 bases). V was trimmed by 3 bases and J by 5 bases, leaving 10 bases between them. Germline V lookup: CDR1 MDHEN, CDR2 SYDVKM. CDR3 length: 13 amino acids. The CDR3 reads CASSLGRRETQYF. The DNA for the CDR3 is TGTGCCAGCAGTTTGGGGCGTCGGGAGACCCAGTACTTC.

This clone was recorded a few times. V and J are TRBV5-4 and TRBJ2-3; 9 positions match TRBD1. The V gene end was trimmed by 2 bases and the J gene end by 4 bases; junction bases not matched to a gene: 11. The CDR3 extends over 17 amino acids. The V gene's germline CDR1 is SGHNT and CDR2 YYREEE (reference sequence). The CDR3 region is CASSFFSGQGISDTQYF. The DNA for the CDR3 is TGTGCCAGCAGCTTCTTCTCTGGACAGGGGATTTCAGATACGCAGTATTTT.

This chain joins TRBV7-2 and TRBJ2-4; D perhaps matches TRBD1 (5 bases). V lost 1 base and J lost 8, with 18 bases in between. The germline gives CDR1 SGHTA, CDR2 FQGNSA. This CDR3 spans 16 amino acids. The chain's CDR3 is CASSLGRKGIDYIQYF. CDR3 sequence (DNA): TGTGCCAGCAGCTTAGGTCGTAAGGGGATAGACTACATTCAGTACTTC.

Worth noting for this clone: Other nucleotide sequences from this sample produce the same CDR3. The V call is TRBV7-2, the J call TRBJ1-1; D is unresolved. The V end lost 3 bases, the J end lost 5 bases, and 10 bases lay between the germline ends. The CDR3 is 13 amino acids. Germline V gene sequence: CDR1 SGHTA, CDR2 FQGNSA. The CDR3 DNA reads as TGTGCCAGCAGCTTTGATTGGGGTACTGAAGCTTTCTTT. Residues: CASSFDWGTEAFF.

The chain uses TRBV2 and TRBJ1-2; TRBD1 aligns across 8 bases. The germline gives CDR1 SNHLY, CDR2 FYNNEI. Losses at the gene ends were 7 bases for V and 2 bases for J; bases not matched to a gene: 9. This CDR3 is 15 amino acids long. The CDR3 reads CASTQRDRKNYGYTF. The DNA for the CDR3 is TGTGCCAGCACCCAGAGGGACAGGAAAAACTATGGCTACACCTTC.

This clone showed up many times. The chain combines TRBV28 with TRBJ1-6; 8 bases map to TRBD1. Germline V gene lookup returns CDR1 MDHEN and CDR2 SYDVKM. J was trimmed by 10 bases and V by 5 bases; bases with no gene match: 7. This CDR3 has 14 residues. DNA of the CDR3: TGTGCCAGCAGTGGGTGGACAGGGATGTCACCCCTCCACTTT. Translating gives CASSGWTGMSPLHF.

This clone came up a few times. The chain links TRBV4-2 to TRBJ2-1; TRBD2 matches 7 bases. The J segment lost 6 bases and the V segment lost 4 bases, leaving 9 bases of the junction unmatched. Germline V lookup: CDR1 LGHNA, CDR2 YNFKEQ. There are 15 residues in the CDR3. The CDR3 DNA reads as TGTGCCAGCAGCCCCGGTGGGGGGGGATTCAATGAGCAGTTCTTC. Translating it yields CASSPGGGGFNEQFF.

This chain joins TRBV7-8 and TRBJ2-1; maybe TRBD2 (5 bases). CDR1 and CDR2 (germline): SGHVS, FQNEAQ. V was cut by 5 bases and J by 2 bases, with 13 bases left in between. The CDR3 has 15 amino acids. CDR3 DNA sequence: TGTGCCAGCAGCATTAATACCGGGACCTACAATGAGCAGTTCTTC. Translated: CASSINTGTYNEQFF.

Only a few counts were recorded for this clone. The CDR3 is CASSLEAPGELFF. The CDR3, as DNA: TGTGCCAGCAGCTTGGAGGCCCCCGGGGAGCTGTTTTTT. The J gene is TRBJ2-2, the V gene TRBV7-8, with D possibly TRBD2 on 5 matching bases. The length of the CDR3 is 13 residues. V was pared by 3 bases and J by 6 bases, with 8 bases between. Germline-derived CDR1 and CDR2 are SGHVS and FQNEAQ.

V usage is TRBV28 and J usage is TRBJ2-5; tentatively, D is TRBD1 or TRBD2 (5 bases each). Per germline, CDR1 MDHEN and CDR2 SYDVKM. The V end was cut by 9 bases, the J end by 1 base, with 15 bases between. This CDR3 spans 14 amino acids. CDR3 DNA sequence: TGTGCCAGTCTTGAGGGGATTCGCCAAGAGACCCAGTACTTC. Protein sequence: CASLEGIRQETQYF.

The V call is TRBV7-2, the J call TRBJ1-2; D not resolved. Trimming took 0 bases from V and 4 from J, leaving 6 bases between them. The CDR3 is 13 residues long. CDR1 and CDR2 from the germline V gene are SGHTA and FQGNSA. The CDR3 region has the DNA TGTGCCAGCAGCTTAGCAAGAGTCTATGGCTACACCTTC. Its translation is CASSLARVYGYTF.

This clone has only a few counts. V is TRBV4-3 and J is TRBJ2-7; D ambiguous. This CDR3 has 15 amino acids. Germline-derived CDR1 and CDR2 are LGHNA and YSLEER. V gave up 3 bases and J gave up 3 bases, with 15 bases separating them. The CDR3 spells CASSHSSSNDYEQYF. The CDR3 region has the DNA TGCGCCAGCAGCCATAGTTCGTCTAATGACTACGAGCAGTACTTC.

The rearrangement joins TRBV30 to TRBJ2-7, with 10 bases lining up with TRBD1. The CDR3 is 14 residues long. CDR1 is GTSNPN, CDR2 SVGIG, per germline (reference sequence). V gave up 3 bases and J gave up 1 base; unmatched junction bases: 3. CDR3 region: CAWRDRGDSYEQYF. The CDR3 region has the DNA TGTGCCTGGAGGGACAGGGGGGATTCCTACGAGCAGTACTTC. The full variable domain, its missing parts supplied by reference TRBV30 and TRBJ2-7, is SQTIHQWPATLVQPVGSPLSLECTVEGTSNPNLYWYRQAAGRGLQLLFYSVGIGQISSEVPQNLSASRPQDRQFILSSKKLLLSDSGFYLCAWRDRGDSYEQYFGPGTRLTVT.

This clone was detected ten times or more. V is TRBV29-1 and J is TRBJ2-3; no reliable D call. CDR1 and CDR2 from the germline V gene are SQVTM and ANQGSEA. CDR3 length: 14 amino acids. Trimming took off 0 bases at V and 10 bases at J, with 17 bases between the two ends. The CDR3, as DNA: TGCAGCGTTGAAGATCGGGCCTCGGTCGGGTCGCAGTATTTT. It specifies CSVEDRASVGSQYF.

This clone was detected only a few times. This chain connects TRBV29-1 to TRBJ1-2; D not resolved. This CDR3 comprises 11 residues. Germline V gives CDR1 SQVTM, CDR2 ANQGSEA. V was cut by 2 bases and J by 8 bases, with 9 bases left in between. Here the CDR3 reads CSVEWSGGYTF. CDR3 nucleotides: TGCAGCGTTGAATGGAGTGGAGGCTACACCTTC.

Notes on this clone: This clone may be a read error of a much larger clone one base away. Other nucleotide sequences from this sample produce the same CDR3. The chain links TRBV7-2 to TRBJ2-3; 9 bases are shared with TRBD1. Per germline, CDR1 SGHTA and CDR2 FQGNSA. The CDR3 consists of 14 residues. V lost 6 bases, J lost 1 base, and 2 bases stayed unmatched. CDR3: CASSRTGGTDTQYF. CDR3 coding DNA: TGTGCCAGCAGTCGGACAGGGGGCACAGATACGCAGTATTTT.

The sample holds a few counts of this clone. The V call is TRBV7-8, the J call TRBJ2-7; no clear D gene. This CDR3 is 15 amino acids long. V was cut by 5 bases and J by 2 bases, with 16 bases left in between. The germline gives CDR1 SGHVS, CDR2 FQNEAQ. CDR3 amino acids: CASSPKGQHTYEQYF. The CDR3 nucleotides read TGTGCCAGCAGCCCTAAGGGCCAGCACACCTACGAGCAGTACTTC. Full variable domain (missing parts from reference TRBV7-8 and TRBJ2-7): GAGVSQSPRYKVAKRGQDVALRCDPISGHVSLFWYQQALGQGPEFLTYFQNEAQLDKSGLPSDRFFAERPEGSVSTLKIQRTQQEDSAVYLCASSPKGQHTYEQYFGPGTRLTVT.

The V gene is TRBV18, the J gene TRBJ2-1; maybe TRBD2 (6 bases). Germline loops: CDR1 KGHSH, CDR2 LQKENI. This CDR3 comprises 15 residues. V was clipped by 1 base and J by 4 bases, with 11 bases between them. The CDR3 region has the DNA TGTGCCAGCTCACCACTGGAGGGGAGGTACAATGAGCAGTTCTTC. Amino acids: CASSPLEGRYNEQFF.